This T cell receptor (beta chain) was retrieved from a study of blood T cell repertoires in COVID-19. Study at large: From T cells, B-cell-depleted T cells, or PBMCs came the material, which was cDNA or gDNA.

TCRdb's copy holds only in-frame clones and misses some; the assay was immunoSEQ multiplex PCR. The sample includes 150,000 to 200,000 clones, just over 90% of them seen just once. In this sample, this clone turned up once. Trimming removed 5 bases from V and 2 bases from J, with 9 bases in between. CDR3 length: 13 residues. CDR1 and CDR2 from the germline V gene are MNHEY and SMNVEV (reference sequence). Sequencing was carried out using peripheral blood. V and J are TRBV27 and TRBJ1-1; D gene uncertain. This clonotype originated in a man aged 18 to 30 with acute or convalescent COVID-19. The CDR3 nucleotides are TGTGCCAGCAGTCCTATCCCTAACACTGAAGCTTTCTTT. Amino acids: CASSPIPNTEAFF.